This T cell receptor beta chain was sequenced in a study of CD8 T cells in Susac syndrome. The V segment lost 5 bases and the J segment 5 bases; nucleotides outside the gene matches: 13. The CDR3 is 15 amino acids. CDR1 is DFQATT and CDR2 is SNEGSKA in the germline V gene (reference sequence). An input of roughly 0.5 to 1 ug of RNA was subjected to reverse transcription using random hexamers. The method of amplification for TCR beta CDR3 was immunoSEQ multiplex PCR, covering 54 Vbeta and 13 Jbeta. TCRdb fed the immunoSEQ multiplex PCR reads into MiXCR, producing one record per CDR3 protein. Among roughly 120,000 distinct CDR3 sequences listed, less than 95% were seen once.

This sequence was found in a human donor in good health. The chain combines TRBV20-1 with TRBJ1-1; 8 bases line up with TRBD1. The sequenced sample consisted of CD4+ T cells from PBMCs. DNA for the CDR3: TGCAGTGCTTCCGGACAGGGAAATTTACGGACTGAAGCTTTCTTT. Protein product: CSASGQGNLRTEAFF.